This T cell receptor beta chain is drawn from a study of identifying expanded T cells in peripheral blood. General study points: Two-week clone count variance significantly increased as total template count grew. Over approximately two and four weeks, about 17 and 20 clones changed, versus approximately 1.2 between replicates.

The CDR3 consists of 17 residues. Turning to this clone: What it recognizes is unknown.

Clones were read by immunoSEQ multiplex PCR, and TCRdb kept only the in-frame ones, dropping some. The repertoire has just over 90,000 clones, about 88% of them found once; the top ten carry about 4.2%. The chain joins TRBV1 to TRBJ1-6. TRBV1 is recorded as a pseudogene. What was sequenced was blood. The sequence came from a person aged 18 to 75 in good health. The CDR3 sequence is CTSSLEVPGRCSSPLHF. The CDR3 DNA is TGCACCAGCAGCCTAGAGGTACCGGGACGGTGCAGTTCACCCCTCCACTTT.